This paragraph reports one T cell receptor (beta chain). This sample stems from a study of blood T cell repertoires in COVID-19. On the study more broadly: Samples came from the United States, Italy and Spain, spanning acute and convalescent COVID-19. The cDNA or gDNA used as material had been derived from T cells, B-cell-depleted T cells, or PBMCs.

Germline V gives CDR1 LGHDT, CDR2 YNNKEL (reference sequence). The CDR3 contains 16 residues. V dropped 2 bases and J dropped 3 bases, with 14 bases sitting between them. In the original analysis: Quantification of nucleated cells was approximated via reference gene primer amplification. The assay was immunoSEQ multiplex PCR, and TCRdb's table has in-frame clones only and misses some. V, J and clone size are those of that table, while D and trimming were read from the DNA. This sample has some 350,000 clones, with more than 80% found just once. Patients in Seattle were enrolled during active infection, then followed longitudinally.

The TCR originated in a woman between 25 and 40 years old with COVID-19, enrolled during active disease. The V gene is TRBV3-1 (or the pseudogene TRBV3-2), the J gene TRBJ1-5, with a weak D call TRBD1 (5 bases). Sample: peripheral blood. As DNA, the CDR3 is TGTGCCAGCAGCCAATCCCAGGGTGATCTCAATCAGCCCCAGCATTTT. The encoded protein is CASSQSQGDLNQPQHF.